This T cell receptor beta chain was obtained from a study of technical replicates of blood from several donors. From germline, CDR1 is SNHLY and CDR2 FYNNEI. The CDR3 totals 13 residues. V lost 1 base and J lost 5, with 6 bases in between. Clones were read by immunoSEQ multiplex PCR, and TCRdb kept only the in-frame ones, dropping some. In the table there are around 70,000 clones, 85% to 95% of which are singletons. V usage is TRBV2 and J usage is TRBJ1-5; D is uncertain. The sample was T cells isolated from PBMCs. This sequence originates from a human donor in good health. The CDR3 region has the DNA TGTGCCAGCAGTGAAGAATCAGATCAGCCCCAGCATTTT. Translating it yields CASSEESDQPQHF.